The rows below give T cell receptor beta chains drawn from one sample of a study of blood T cells in healthy people across ages. MiXCR was run by TCRdb on the 5' RACE reads, yielding one entry per CDR3 protein. The sample carries over a million distinct CDR3 sequences, 55% to 75% recorded once. The specimen was blood. All receptors derive from a man younger than 35 in good health. Each CDR3 is given with its conserved first and last residue. Each record gives: D gene, J gene, clone size, V gene, CDR3 protein, CDR3 DNA. A D gene is named only where the DNA matches it firmly. The size field is filled for only some rows; it gives once, few, many or a size class.

d_call: .
j_call: TRBJ2-3
clone_size: few
v_call: TRBV27
cdr3_aa: CASSRYGPRTITDTQYF
cdr3_nt: TGTGCCAGCAGTAGATACGGGCCAAGAACAATTACAGATACGCAGTATTTT

d_call: TRBD1
j_call: TRBJ2-6
clone_size: few
v_call: TRBV24-1
cdr3_aa: CATSSLGQGDSGANVLTF
cdr3_nt: TGTGCCACCAGTTCTTTGGGACAGGGGGACTCCGGGGCCAACGTCCTGACTTTC

d_call: .
j_call: TRBJ2-1
clone_size: .
v_call: TRBV29-1
cdr3_aa: CSATSLYNEQFF
cdr3_nt: TGCAGCGCAACTAGCCTCTACAATGAGCAGTTCTTC

d_call: .
j_call: TRBJ1-1
clone_size: .
v_call: TRBV4-1
cdr3_aa: CASSQRPRTEMNTEAFF
cdr3_nt: TGCGCCAGCAGCCAGAGACCCAGGACAGAGATGAACACTGAAGCTTTCTTT

d_call: .
j_call: TRBJ2-2
clone_size: .
v_call: TRBV7-9
cdr3_aa: CASSLAGVPRGELFF
cdr3_nt: TGTGCCAGCAGCTTAGCCGGGGTACCTCGCGGGGAGCTGTTTTTT

d_call: .
j_call: TRBJ2-5
clone_size: once
v_call: TRBV2
cdr3_aa: CASNRVGETQYF
cdr3_nt: TGTGCCAGCAACAGGGTTGGTGAGACCCAGTACTTC

d_call: .
j_call: TRBJ2-7
clone_size: .
v_call: TRBV20-1
cdr3_aa: CSARGLYNEQYF
cdr3_nt: TGCAGTGCTAGAGGACTTTACAATGAGCAGTACTTC

d_call: .
j_call: TRBJ2-1
clone_size: .
v_call: TRBV15
cdr3_aa: CATSRDWSSYNEQFF
cdr3_nt: TGTGCCACCAGCAGAGACTGGAGCTCCTACAATGAGCAGTTCTTC

d_call: .
j_call: TRBJ2-5
clone_size: .
v_call: TRBV7-9
cdr3_aa: CASRNLRETQYF
cdr3_nt: TGTGCCAGCCGGAATCTAAGAGAGACCCAGTACTTC

d_call: TRBD1
j_call: TRBJ2-1
clone_size: .
v_call: TRBV6-5
cdr3_aa: CASRPDRDTYNEQFF
cdr3_nt: TGTGCCAGCAGGCCCGACAGGGACACCTACAATGAGCAGTTCTTC

d_call: .
j_call: TRBJ2-1
clone_size: .
v_call: TRBV9
cdr3_aa: CASSVGALTYNEQFF
cdr3_nt: TGTGCCAGCAGCGTAGGGGCCCTAACCTACAATGAGCAGTTCTTC

d_call: .
j_call: TRBJ2-1
clone_size: .
v_call: TRBV6-5
cdr3_aa: CASSYQTRDEQFF
cdr3_nt: TGTGCCAGCAGTTATCAGACGAGGGATGAGCAGTTCTTC

d_call: .
j_call: TRBJ2-1
clone_size: once
v_call: TRBV7-6
cdr3_aa: CASSLGSGSERSYNEQFF
cdr3_nt: TGTGCCAGCAGCTTGGGCAGCGGTTCAGAGCGGTCCTACAATGAGCAGTTCTTC

d_call: .
j_call: TRBJ2-3
clone_size: few
v_call: TRBV29-1
cdr3_aa: CSVETVRAGTDTQYF
cdr3_nt: TGCAGCGTTGAAACGGTCAGGGCCGGTACAGATACGCAGTATTTT

d_call: .
j_call: TRBJ2-7
clone_size: few
v_call: TRBV7-9
cdr3_aa: CASSSGRPSEQYF
cdr3_nt: TGTGCCAGCAGCTCCGGGAGACCAAGCGAGCAGTACTTC

d_call: TRBD2
j_call: TRBJ2-5
clone_size: few
v_call: TRBV19
cdr3_aa: CASRAGGAETQYF
cdr3_nt: TGTGCCAGTAGAGCGGGAGGGGCGGAGACCCAGTACTTC

d_call: .
j_call: TRBJ2-7
clone_size: .
v_call: TRBV4-3
cdr3_aa: CASSQGVVSDEQYF
cdr3_nt: TGCGCCAGCAGCCAAGGGGTAGTTAGCGACGAGCAGTACTTC

d_call: TRBD2
j_call: TRBJ2-7
clone_size: .
v_call: TRBV29-1
cdr3_aa: CSVGAGVLYEQYF
cdr3_nt: TGCAGCGTTGGGGCGGGAGTCCTGTACGAGCAGTACTTC

d_call: .
j_call: TRBJ1-1
clone_size: .
v_call: TRBV4-2
cdr3_aa: CASSLLNLGTEAFF
cdr3_nt: TGTGCCAGCAGCCTACTTAATCTGGGCACTGAAGCTTTCTTT

d_call: TRBD2
j_call: TRBJ2-1
clone_size: .
v_call: TRBV5-4
cdr3_aa: CASSFTGGSLRGDEQFF
cdr3_nt: TGTGCCAGCAGCTTTACGGGAGGCTCCCTTAGAGGCGATGAGCAGTTCTTC

d_call: .
j_call: TRBJ1-4
clone_size: .
v_call: TRBV7-8
cdr3_aa: CASSLRPRLYEKLFF
cdr3_nt: TGTGCCAGCAGCTTACGGCCCCGGTTGTATGAAAAACTGTTTTTT

d_call: TRBD2
j_call: TRBJ2-1
clone_size: .
v_call: TRBV5-1
cdr3_aa: CASSLGTSGLNEQFF
cdr3_nt: TGCGCCAGCAGCTTAGGGACTAGCGGCCTCAATGAGCAGTTCTTC

d_call: TRBD2
j_call: TRBJ2-3
clone_size: once
v_call: TRBV20-1
cdr3_aa: CSAQTRLAGHTDTQYF
cdr3_nt: TGCAGTGCGCAAACGCGACTAGCGGGACACACAGATACGCAGTATTTT

d_call: .
j_call: TRBJ2-7
clone_size: few
v_call: TRBV12-3/TRBV12-4
cdr3_aa: CASSNLGWAGQSYEQYF
cdr3_nt: TGTGCCAGCAGTAATTTGGGGTGGGCAGGGCAGTCCTACGAGCAGTACTTC